These T cell receptor beta chains were read from a single sample in a study of blood T cell repertoires in COVID-19. Some clones are missing from TCRdb's copy, which holds only in-frame ones; the method was immunoSEQ multiplex PCR. The sample lists some 120,000 clones, around 85% seen once, with roughly 4% in the top ten. Sequences were obtained from peripheral blood. Receptors originate from a human donor in a cohort sampled during active COVID-19. Each CDR3 is given with its conserved first and last residue. The listing skips clone size in some rows; elsewhere it reads once, few, many or a size class.

V gene,J gene,clone size,CDR3 protein
TRBV5-4,TRBJ1-1,NA,CASSSGQQMNTEAFF
TRBV27,TRBJ2-2,NA,CASSGTGYTGELFF
TRBV3-1/TRBV3-2,TRBJ1-1,NA,CAKTGQQNTEAFF
TRBV9,TRBJ2-3,NA,CASSHGTGSSDTQYF
TRBV15,TRBJ1-2,NA,CATSGGGFGGYTF
TRBV5-4,TRBJ1-3,NA,CASSFGRDRPIAIYF
TRBV11-2,TRBJ1-1,NA,CASSSRNMNTEAFF
TRBV3-1/TRBV3-2,TRBJ1-2,few,CASSRQDYGYTF
TRBV3-1/TRBV3-2,TRBJ2-1,NA,CATLDPTRHNEQFF
TRBV27,TRBJ2-1,NA,CASSGLAGVSEQFF
TRBV4-2,TRBJ1-2,NA,CASSQTTGTAYGYTF
TRBV5-1,TRBJ2-2,NA,CASSSTGTQNTGELFF
TRBV7-2,TRBJ2-2,NA,CASSLHAAGAGTGELFF